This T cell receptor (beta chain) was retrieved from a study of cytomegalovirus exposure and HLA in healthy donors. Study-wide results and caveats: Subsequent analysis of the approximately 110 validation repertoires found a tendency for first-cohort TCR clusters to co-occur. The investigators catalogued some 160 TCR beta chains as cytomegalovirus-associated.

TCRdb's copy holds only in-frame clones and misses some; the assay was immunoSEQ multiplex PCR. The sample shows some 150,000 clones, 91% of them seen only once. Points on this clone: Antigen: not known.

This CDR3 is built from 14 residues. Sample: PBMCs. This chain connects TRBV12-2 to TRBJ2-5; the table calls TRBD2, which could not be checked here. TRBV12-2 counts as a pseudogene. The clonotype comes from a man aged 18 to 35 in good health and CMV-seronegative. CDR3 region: CASRLARGGGTQYF. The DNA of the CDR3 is TGTGCAAGTCGCTTAGCGAGGGGAGGGGGGACCCAGTACTTC.